Below, 8 T cell receptor beta chains from the same sample are listed, as sequenced in a study of T cell responses to AZD1222 COVID-19 vaccine (dated by TCRdb to the early 2020s). According to the study, the label for this sample's time point signals: about 28 days (+/-7) after the second vaccine dose. The library was built by means of the immunoSEQ multiplex PCR assay. Entries here come from immuneACCESS through TCRdb and include only in-frame sequences with V and J called. Some clones fail to appear in such tables; in the studies checked, an unresolved V gene covers under half of the shortfall, and the cause of the remainder is unknown. The sample includes around 120,000 clones, with roughly 89% observed a single time. The ten largest clones represent roughly 1% of the sample. The sample in question was peripheral blood, obtained 28 days after the second AZD1222 dose. Every receptor here comes from an adult who received the AZD1222 COVID-19 vaccine.

CDR3 bases: TGTGCCAGCAGTTACCCCGGGACAGGGGGGAATTTGGGGGCTTTCTTT. Its protein is CASSYPGTGGNLGAFF. V and J are TRBV6-6 and TRBJ1-1, with 11 nucleotides matching TRBD1. The V gene end was trimmed by 2 bases and the J gene end by 11 bases; junction bases not matched to a gene: 13. The CDR3 totals 16 residues. Germline values: CDR1 MNHNY, CDR2 SVGAGI (reference sequence).

The chain employs TRBV11-1 and TRBJ2-2; the D is unclear. Trimming removed 8 bases at V and 9 bases at J, with 10 bases between. This CDR3 region has 11 residues. CDR1 and CDR2 from the germline V gene are SGHAT and FQDESV (reference sequence). The CDR3 here is CASRARRELFF. CDR3 sequence (DNA): TGTGCCAGCCGAGCTCGTAGGGAGCTGTTTTTT.

The rearrangement uses TRBV9 and TRBJ1-3; D gene uncertain. The CDR3 is 14 amino acids. CDR1 is SGDLS and CDR2 is YYNGEE in the germline V gene. Trimming left V 0 bases short and J 4 bases short, with 8 bases between. The CDR3: CASSVAAGGNTIYF. CDR3 nucleotide sequence: TGTGCCAGCAGCGTAGCCGCCGGCGGAAACACCATATATTTT.

V and J are TRBV7-8 and TRBJ2-3; TRBD1 matches 7 bases. Germline V lookup: CDR1 SGHVS, CDR2 FQNEAQ. This CDR3 contains 16 residues. The V segment lost 0 bases and the J segment 2 bases; nucleotides outside the gene matches: 5. DNA of the CDR3: TGTGCCAGCAGCTTAGCGGGGACAGCGTCCACAGATACGCAGTATTTT. This sequence encodes CASSLAGTASTDTQYF.

The chain joins TRBV29-1 to TRBJ2-3; possibly TRBD1 or TRBD2 for D (5 bases each). V gave up 5 bases and J gave up 6 bases, with 18 bases separating them. CDR3 length equals 14 residues. Germline assignment: CDR1 SQVTM and CDR2 ANQGSEA. The CDR3 nucleotides read TGCAGCGTTTTCGGGACCGCTCTCCGTGATACGCAGTATTTT. Its protein is CSVFGTALRDTQYF.

This chain connects TRBV11-3 to TRBJ2-2; D is unresolved. Trimming cost V 1 base and J 6 bases, with 6 bases left between them. CDR1 is SGHNT and CDR2 is YENEEA in the germline V gene. This CDR3 contains 13 residues. Written as DNA, the CDR3 is TGTGCCAGCAGCTTAGGAGTATCCGGGGAGCTGTTTTTT. Encoded protein: CASSLGVSGELFF.

J is TRBJ2-3 and V is TRBV15, with D possibly matching TRBD2 (5 bases). Trimming cost V 1 base and J 2 bases, with 10 bases left between them. The CDR3 contains 15 residues. Germline CDR1 is LNHNV and CDR2 is YYDKDF (reference sequence). DNA for the CDR3: TGTGCCACCAGCAGAGTGGGCGGGCCCACAGATACGCAGTATTTT. This codes for CATSRVGGPTDTQYF.

The V gene is TRBV27, the J gene TRBJ2-7, with D unresolved. Germline CDR1 reads MNHEY; CDR2 reads SMNVEV (reference sequence). The CDR3 totals 12 residues. V lost 5 bases to trimming and J lost 6 bases, with 11 bases between them. The CDR3 DNA sequence: TGTGCCAGCAGTAAAGTACAGAGCGAGCAGTACTTC. Translating gives CASSKVQSEQYF.